These 21 T cell receptor beta chains were sequenced from one sample in a study of blood T cell repertoires in COVID-19. Data came from immunoSEQ multiplex PCR; TCRdb stores just in-frame clones and leaves some out. Among some 10,000 clones listed, nearly 90% were seen once. Sequencing was done on a sample of peripheral blood. The receptors come from a human donor in a cohort sampled during active COVID-19.

This CDR3 reads CASSEASETQYF. In DNA, the CDR3 is TGTGCCAGCAGTGAAGCTAGCGAGACCCAGTACTTC. The chain has TRBV6-1 and TRBJ2-5; the D is unclear. The CDR3 has 12 residues. Per the germline V gene, CDR1 is MNHNS and CDR2 is SASEGT. V was clipped by 0 bases and J by 5 bases, with 4 bases between them.

This clone was seen a handful of times. V and J are TRBV4-2 and TRBJ2-7; 7 bases are shared with TRBD2. Losses at the gene ends were 1 base for V and 0 bases for J; bases not matched to a gene: 9. The CDR3 runs 17 residues. The germline gives CDR1 LGHNA, CDR2 YNFKEQ. The chain's CDR3 is CASSQGRGSGFSYEQYF. CDR3 sequence (DNA): TGTGCCAGCAGCCAAGGCCGGGGTAGCGGGTTCTCCTACGAGCAGTACTTC.

The rearrangement links TRBV10-3 to TRBJ2-7; TRBD1 matches 12 bases. V shed 11 bases and J 0 bases; nucleotides not matched to a gene: 14. The germline CDR1 and CDR2 sequences are ENHRY and SYGVKD. This CDR3 comprises 17 residues. The CDR3 sequence: CASGRDRGPISSYEQYF. The CDR3 DNA reads as TGTGCCTCTGGTAGGGACAGGGGGCCGATAAGCTCCTACGAGCAGTACTTC.

The V call is TRBV12-3 or TRBV12-4, the J call TRBJ1-1, with 7 bases identical to TRBD1. The CDR3 is 13 amino acids. V gave up 7 bases and J gave up 5 bases; unmatched junction bases: 7. The CDR3 DNA sequence: TGTGCCAGCAAAGTGACAGGGATGACTGAAGCTTTCTTT. It codes for CASKVTGMTEAFF.

V usage is TRBV28 and J usage is TRBJ2-3; 9 positions match TRBD2. Per the germline V gene, CDR1 is MDHEN and CDR2 is SYDVKM. V was clipped by 6 bases and J by 3 bases; unmatched bases: 7. The CDR3 loop spans 15 amino acids. The CDR3 loop reads CASRDSGGVTDTQYF. The CDR3 DNA is TGTGCCAGCAGGGATAGCGGGGGAGTAACAGATACGCAGTATTTT.

This rearrangement joins TRBV5-1 to TRBJ2-3; D is perhaps TRBD2 (6 bases). Germline loops: CDR1 SGHRS, CDR2 YFSETQ. The CDR3 has 15 amino acids. V lost 7 bases, J lost 0 bases, and 15 bases lay in between. CDR3 sequence (DNA): TGCGCCAGCGGGACTGGTAGTGTTAGCACAGATACGCAGTATTTT. Translation: CASGTGSVSTDTQYF.

This sequence joins TRBV10-3 and TRBJ1-5; maybe TRBD1 (5 bases). There are 16 residues in the CDR3. The germline V and J ends were trimmed by 3 bases and 1 base, with 13 bases remaining between them. The germline gives CDR1 ENHRY, CDR2 SYGVKD. The CDR3 spells CAISDRAGGSNQPQHF. Written as DNA, the CDR3 is TGTGCCATCAGTGACAGGGCCGGGGGGAGCAATCAGCCCCAGCATTTT.

This chain connects TRBV3-1 (or the pseudogene TRBV3-2) to TRBJ2-1; the D is unclear. Trimming left V 6 bases short and J 10 bases short, with 13 bases between. The CDR3 runs 12 residues. CDR1 LGHDT and CDR2 YNNKEL come from the germline V gene (reference sequence). CDR3 coding DNA: TGTGCCAGCAGGTTGACTCACTCGGAGCAGTTCTTC. It translates to CASRLTHSEQFF.

J is TRBJ1-1 and V is TRBV6-5, with 10 bases matching TRBD1. The CDR3 spans 14 residues. CDR1 and CDR2 from the germline V gene are MNHEY and SVGAGI. V shed 5 bases and J 6 bases; nucleotides not matched to a gene: 6. CDR3 nucleotides: TGTGCCAGCAGTCGACAGGGGGCGCGGGCTGAAGCTTTCTTT. It encodes CASSRQGARAEAFF.

V usage is TRBV2 and J usage is TRBJ2-3; no firm D call. Germline V gives CDR1 SNHLY, CDR2 FYNNEI. The CDR3 totals 13 residues. Deletions cut 4 bases from V and 6 bases from J, with 11 bases between. The CDR3 nucleotides read TGTGCCAGCAGTGCTAATCCCGGGGATACGCAGTATTTT. This translates into CASSANPGDTQYF. The whole variable domain, filled in from reference TRBV2 and TRBJ2-3, reads EPEVTQTPSHQVTQMGQEVILRCVPISNHLYFYWYRQILGQKVEFLVSFYNNEISEKSEIFDDQFSVERPDGSNFTLKIRSTKLEDSAMYFCASSANPGDTQYFGPGTRLTVL.

The V and J genes are TRBV13 and TRBJ1-2; 8 bases agree with TRBD1. The J segment lost 5 bases and the V segment lost 0 bases, leaving 8 bases of the junction unmatched. This CDR3 is 16 amino acids long. Germline CDR1 is PRHDT and CDR2 is FYEKMQ (reference sequence). In nucleotides, the CDR3 is TGTGCCAGCAGCTTAGGCAGCGGACAGGGAGGGTATGGCTACACCTTC. This translates into CASSLGSGQGGYGYTF.

V gene TRBV5-4 combines with J gene TRBJ2-1; tentatively, D is TRBD2 (6 bases). The germline gives CDR1 SGHNT, CDR2 YYREEE (reference sequence). The CDR3 spans 16 residues. Trimming pared 0 bases from V and 4 bases from J, leaving 14 bases between. The CDR3 coding sequence is TGTGCCAGCAGCTTGGGGGCGGCGGGGCGGTACAATGAGCAGTTCTTC. It translates to CASSLGAAGRYNEQFF. Looking up the rest from reference TRBV5-4 and TRBJ2-1 gives the full variable domain: ETGVTQSPTHLIKTRGQQVTLRCSSQSGHNTVSWYQQALGQGPQFIFQYYREEENGRGNFPPRFSGLQFPNYSSELNVNALELDDSALYLCASSLGAAGRYNEQFFGPGTRLTVL.

This chain joins TRBV7-8 and TRBJ1-2; 9 bases match TRBD1. Losses at the gene ends were 3 bases for V and 4 bases for J; bases not matched to a gene: 6. Germline V gene sequence: CDR1 SGHVS, CDR2 FQNEAQ. CDR3 length: 15 amino acids. CDR3 in DNA: TGTGCCAGCAGCTTCGCACAGGGGGCGCGCTATGGCTACACCTTC. Protein sequence: CASSFAQGARYGYTF. The full variable domain, rest sourced from reference TRBV7-8 and TRBJ1-2, is GAGVSQSPRYKVAKRGQDVALRCDPISGHVSLFWYQQALGQGPEFLTYFQNEAQLDKSGLPSDRFFAERPEGSVSTLKIQRTQQEDSAVYLCASSFAQGARYGYTFGSGTRLTVV.

The J gene is TRBJ1-2, the V gene TRBV27, with D tentatively TRBD1 (6 bases). V shed 3 bases and J shed 7 bases, with 12 bases lying between them. Looked up from germline, CDR1 is MNHEY and CDR2 is SMNVEV (reference sequence). This CDR3 comprises 13 residues. The DNA for the CDR3 is TGTGCCAGCAGTTTTCGGGGGGCTGGTGGCTACACCTTC. It translates to CASSFRGAGGYTF.

The J gene is TRBJ2-5, the V gene TRBV4-1; 14 nucleotides align to TRBD2. V shed 4 bases, J shed 2 bases, and the junction held 12 bases outside the gene matches. Germline CDR1 and CDR2: MGHRA and YSYEKL. The CDR3 totals 19 residues. The CDR3 DNA reads as TGCGCCAGCAGCCCATACCCCGGGACTAGCGGGGGCCCACAAGAGACCCAGTACTTC. This codes for CASSPYPGTSGGPQETQYF.

CDR3: CASRPGTERYGYTF. The CDR3 DNA reads TGTGCCAGCAGACCCGGGACAGAGCGCTATGGCTACACCTTC. The V and J genes are TRBV2 and TRBJ1-2, with TRBD1 identical over 7 bases. CDR3 length: 14 residues. Trimming at V came to 6 bases and at J to 4 bases, leaving 8 bases not matched to a gene. Per the germline V gene, CDR1 is SNHLY and CDR2 is FYNNEI.

This CDR3 is CASSYGLAGAGDTQYF. CDR3 coding DNA: TGCGCCAGCAGTTACGGACTAGCGGGGGCCGGAGATACGCAGTATTTT. The chain recombines TRBV5-1 with TRBJ2-3; 13 nucleotides align to TRBD2. Trimming cost V 5 bases and J 5 bases; bases outside gene matches: 8. The CDR3 extends over 16 amino acids. Per the germline V gene, CDR1 is SGHRS and CDR2 is YFSETQ.

The chain recombines TRBV6-2 or TRBV6-3 with TRBJ1-5; 12 bases match TRBD1. The CDR3 sequence is 16 residues long. Trimming removed 2 bases from V and 5 bases from J; junction bases left unmatched: 4. Germline CDR1 reads MNHEY; CDR2 reads SVGEGT. The CDR3 reads CASSYTGTGGDQPQHF. For the CDR3, the DNA is TGTGCCAGCAGTTACACCGGGACAGGGGGCGATCAGCCCCAGCATTTT.

The gene calls are TRBV5-4 and TRBJ1-2, with 7 bases that match TRBD1. Trimming took 2 bases from V and 4 from J; bases not matched to a gene: 8. The germline gives CDR1 SGHNT, CDR2 YYREEE (reference sequence). There are 15 residues in the CDR3. The CDR3 protein is CASSLKGTVGYGYTF. The CDR3, as DNA: TGTGCCAGCAGCTTAAAAGGGACAGTGGGCTATGGCTACACCTTC.

The chain employs TRBV7-2 and TRBJ1-2; 10 bases line up with TRBD1. The CDR3 has 14 amino acids. In germline, CDR1 is SGHTA, CDR2 FQGNSA. The junction had 3 bases not matched to a gene; V was cut back by 4 bases and J by 4 bases. CDR3 sequence (DNA): TGTGCCAGCAGCTCGTGGACAGGGGGCTATGGCTACACCTTC. This sequence encodes CASSSWTGGYGYTF.

In nucleotides, the CDR3 is TGTGCCAGCAGCCGAGACAGTTTGAACACTGAAGCTTTCTTT. Translated: CASSRDSLNTEAFF. V gene TRBV7-8 combines with J gene TRBJ1-1; tentatively, D is TRBD1 (5 bases). The V gene's germline CDR1 is SGHVS and CDR2 FQNEAQ. The germline V and J ends were trimmed by 5 bases and 0 bases, with 10 bases remaining between them. There are 14 residues in the CDR3.